Sequencing of this T cell receptor beta chain was carried out in a study of blood T cell repertoires in COVID-19. Study-level information: The analysed material was cDNA or gDNA that came from T cells, B-cell-depleted T cells, or PBMCs.

As originally analysed: Reference gene primer amplification in the assay estimated nucleated cell counts. Produced via immunoSEQ multiplex PCR; TCRdb's table is partial and in-frame only. V, J and clone size derive from that table, while D and trimming were established from the DNA sequence. The sample includes around 200,000 clones, around 88% of them seen just once. Participants spanned ages about 18 to 100 years and resided in over 20 US areas. Cohorts were based on clinical histories the participants reported. The CDR3 totals 13 residues. CDR1 and CDR2 from the germline V gene are SGHTA and FQGTGA. V lost 5 bases and J lost 12, with 14 bases in between.

The sequencing input was PBMCs or T cells enriched from blood (not recorded which). The chain carries TRBV7-3 and TRBJ2-6, with D possibly matching TRBD1 (6 bases). The source of this sequence is a man aged 35-49 years with acute COVID-19. CDR3 sequence: CASSPQGLGVLTF. The CDR3 coding sequence is TGTGCCAGCAGCCCACAGGGCCTCGGCGTCCTGACTTTC.